The 16 T cell receptor beta chains reported below all come from one sample, sequenced in a study of T cell responses to AZD1222 COVID-19 vaccine. TCRdb's copy holds only in-frame clones and misses some; the assay was immunoSEQ multiplex PCR. Found here are about 120,000 clones, about 86% of them singletons; the top ten hold 2.5% to 3.5%. Sequenced here: peripheral blood, sampled 28 days after the second AZD1222 dose. The origin of the receptors is an adult who received the AZD1222 COVID-19 vaccine.

The CDR3: CASSIVEGITEAFF. CDR3 DNA sequence: TGTGCCAGTAGTATAGTGGAAGGGATCACTGAAGCTTTCTTT. V gene TRBV19 combines with J gene TRBJ1-1; no clear D gene. V lost 1 base to trimming and J lost 4 bases, with 10 bases between them. The CDR3 extends over 14 amino acids. Germline values: CDR1 LNHDA, CDR2 SQIVND (reference sequence).

This chain uses TRBV9 with TRBJ2-4; 11 bases are shared with TRBD2. The CDR3 length is 14 residues. CDR1 and CDR2 from the germline V gene are SGDLS and YYNGEE. Trimming cost V 10 bases and J 5 bases; bases outside gene matches: 8. CDR3 sequence reads: CASSPGLAENIQYF. The CDR3 DNA sequence: TGTGCCTCCTCACCGGGACTAGCGGAAAACATTCAGTACTTC. The entire variable domain, with the rest obtained from reference TRBV9 and TRBJ2-4, is as follows: DSGVTQTPKHLITATGQRVTLRCSPRSGDLSVYWYQQSLDQGLQFLIQYYNGEERAKGNILERFSAQQFPDLHSELNLSSLELGDSALYFCASSPGLAENIQYFGAGTRLSVL.

The chain combines TRBV2 with TRBJ1-2, with 9 bases aligning to TRBD1. With V trimmed by 5 bases and J by 2 bases, 3 bases remained unmatched. The CDR3 length is 14 residues. Per germline, CDR1 SNHLY and CDR2 FYNNEI. The chain's CDR3 is CASSYDRGNYGYTF. The CDR3 DNA reads TGTGCCAGCAGTTATGACAGGGGGAACTATGGCTACACCTTC.

The rearrangement links TRBV14 to TRBJ2-1, with D uncertain. This CDR3 has 13 residues. Per germline, CDR1 SGHDN and CDR2 FVKESK. The ends were cut back, 3 bases at V and 11 bases at J, with 14 bases in the middle. The CDR3 DNA reads TGTGCCAGCAGCCAGGAGCCCCACGGACAGCAGTTCTTC. Translation gives CASSQEPHGQQFF.

This chain uses TRBV7-2 with TRBJ1-1; D remains ambiguous. The V and J ends lost 2 bases and 6 bases respectively, with 10 bases between them. Germline values: CDR1 SGHTA, CDR2 FQGNSA. This CDR3 comprises 13 residues. The CDR3 is CASSLNRSPEAFF. CDR3 nucleotide sequence: TGTGCCAGCAGCTTAAATCGGTCCCCTGAAGCTTTCTTT.

V gene TRBV9 combines with J gene TRBJ2-2; 7 positions match TRBD1. The CDR3 is made up of 13 amino acids. Germline V gene sequence: CDR1 SGDLS, CDR2 YYNGEE. V was pared by 4 bases and J by 6 bases, with 3 bases of the junction left unmatched. In DNA, the CDR3 is TGTGCCAGCAGCCTTACAGGGGCCGGGGAGCTGTTTTTT. Its translation: CASSLTGAGELFF.

The V call is TRBV28, the J call TRBJ2-7; the D gene is possibly TRBD1 (5 bases). The CDR3 sequence is 12 residues long. Trimming pared 6 bases from V and 3 bases from J, leaving 9 bases between. CDR1 MDHEN and CDR2 SYDVKM come from the germline V gene. The CDR3 DNA sequence: TGTGCCAGCAGGCAGGGCTACTACGAGCAGTACTTC. The encoded protein is CASRQGYYEQYF.

V usage is TRBV6-5 and J usage is TRBJ1-1; 8 bases agree with TRBD1. V shed 6 bases, J shed 0 bases, and the junction held 3 bases outside the gene matches. The CDR3 is made up of 14 amino acids. Germline CDR1 MNHEY, CDR2 SVGAGI. CDR3 DNA sequence: TGTGCCAGCAGAGGACAGGGCCTGAACACTGAAGCTTTCTTT. Translated: CASRGQGLNTEAFF.

The rearrangement uses TRBV10-3 and TRBJ1-1, with D unclear. The CDR3 has 16 amino acids. CDR1 is ENHRY and CDR2 is SYGVKD in the germline V gene. V shed 3 bases and J shed 0 bases, with 14 bases lying between them. CDR3 loop: CAISDPRQRMNTEAFF. The CDR3 DNA follows: TGTGCCATCAGTGATCCCAGGCAGCGCATGAACACTGAAGCTTTCTTT.

The chain links TRBV6-5 to TRBJ1-6; D possibly corresponds to TRBD1 (6 bases). V was shortened by 0 bases and J by 5 bases, with 8 bases between the two germline ends. Germline V gene data show CDR1 as MNHEY and CDR2 as SVGAGI. The length of the CDR3 is 15 residues. CDR3 bases: TGTGCCAGCAGTTACTCAGGGGGGGATAATTCACCCCTCCACTTT. Protein product: CASSYSGGDNSPLHF.

In the case of this clone: Other DNA sequences in this sample translate to the same CDR3. The chain combines TRBV24-1 with TRBJ1-5, with D perhaps TRBD1 (5 bases). Germline CDR1 and CDR2: KGHDR and SFDVKD. The CDR3 has 14 amino acids. V gave up 9 bases and J gave up 10 bases, with 21 bases separating them. The CDR3 sequence: CATGPSGSKGPQHF. In DNA form, the CDR3 reads TGTGCCACCGGGCCGTCAGGGTCGAAAGGTCCCCAGCATTTT.

V gene TRBV12-3 or TRBV12-4 combines with J gene TRBJ1-5; D not certain. Trimming pared 3 bases from V and 5 bases from J, leaving 8 bases between. The CDR3 runs 13 residues. The CDR3: CASSFRRDQPQHF. The CDR3 region has the DNA TGTGCCAGCAGTTTCAGGCGTGATCAGCCCCAGCATTTT.

This chain uses TRBV5-1 with TRBJ2-7; possibly TRBD2 for D (6 bases). CDR1 and CDR2 from the germline V gene are SGHRS and YFSETQ. The CDR3 sequence is 14 residues long. V lost 1 base, J lost 6 bases, and 14 bases lay in between. The chain's CDR3 is CASSLYGAGGEQYF. The CDR3 nucleotides are TGCGCCAGCAGCTTGTATGGCGCCGGGGGCGAGCAGTACTTC.

This clone was counted a few times. The chain has TRBV7-6 and TRBJ2-1; 15 bases agree with TRBD2. The junction had 6 bases not matched to a gene; V was cut back by 5 bases and J by 10 bases. This CDR3 spans 15 amino acids. The germline V gene has CDR1 SGHVS and CDR2 FNYEAQ. The CDR3 is CASSPGTSGGTEQFF. The DNA of the CDR3 is TGTGCCAGCAGCCCTGGGACTAGCGGGGGGACGGAGCAGTTCTTC.

The V call is TRBV29-1, the J call TRBJ1-1, with a weak D call TRBD1 (6 bases). This CDR3 comprises 13 residues. Germline V CDR1 and CDR2: SQVTM, ANQGSEA. V was clipped by 4 bases and J by 5 bases, with 14 bases between them. The CDR3 sequence is CSVARGAETEAFF. The DNA for the CDR3 is TGCAGCGTTGCTCGGGGGGCGGAAACTGAAGCTTTCTTT.

V gene TRBV10-3 combines with J gene TRBJ2-7; a weak D match, TRBD1 (6 bases). Looked up from germline, CDR1 is ENHRY and CDR2 is SYGVKD. The V and J ends lost 3 bases and 5 bases respectively, with 17 bases between them. This CDR3 comprises 15 residues. CDR3 DNA: TGTGCCATCAGTGATTTCCGGGACAAGGGCCACGAGCAGTACTTC. Amino acids: CAISDFRDKGHEQYF.